This T cell receptor beta chain came from a study of neurological immune-mediated disorders. TCRdb re-called the 5' RACE reads with MiXCR, one entry per CDR3 protein. The table includes tens of thousands of distinct CDR3 sequences, almost 2.5% detected once. To note about this clonotype: Its antigen is undetermined.

Study results and caveats: None of the CDR3 amino acid sequences of expanded clones recurred across subjects, suggesting private repertoires in all groups. Clinical features showed no association with the multiple sclerosis repertoire cluster, and MRI features showed none either.

There are 14 residues in the CDR3. Per germline, CDR1 DFQATT and CDR2 SNEGSKA (reference sequence). With V trimmed by 3 bases and J by 5 bases, 8 bases remained unmatched. Unsorted libraries were derived from 2 million PBMCs stored at -80 C. The specimen sequenced was PBMCs. The rearrangement joins TRBV20-1 to TRBJ2-3; 7 nucleotides align to TRBD1. This receptor was taken from a woman in her fifties or sixties with multiple sclerosis. In DNA, the CDR3 is TGCAGTGCTAGCGACTCAAACAGGGGAGATACGCAGTATTTT. Encoded protein: CSASDSNRGDTQYF.